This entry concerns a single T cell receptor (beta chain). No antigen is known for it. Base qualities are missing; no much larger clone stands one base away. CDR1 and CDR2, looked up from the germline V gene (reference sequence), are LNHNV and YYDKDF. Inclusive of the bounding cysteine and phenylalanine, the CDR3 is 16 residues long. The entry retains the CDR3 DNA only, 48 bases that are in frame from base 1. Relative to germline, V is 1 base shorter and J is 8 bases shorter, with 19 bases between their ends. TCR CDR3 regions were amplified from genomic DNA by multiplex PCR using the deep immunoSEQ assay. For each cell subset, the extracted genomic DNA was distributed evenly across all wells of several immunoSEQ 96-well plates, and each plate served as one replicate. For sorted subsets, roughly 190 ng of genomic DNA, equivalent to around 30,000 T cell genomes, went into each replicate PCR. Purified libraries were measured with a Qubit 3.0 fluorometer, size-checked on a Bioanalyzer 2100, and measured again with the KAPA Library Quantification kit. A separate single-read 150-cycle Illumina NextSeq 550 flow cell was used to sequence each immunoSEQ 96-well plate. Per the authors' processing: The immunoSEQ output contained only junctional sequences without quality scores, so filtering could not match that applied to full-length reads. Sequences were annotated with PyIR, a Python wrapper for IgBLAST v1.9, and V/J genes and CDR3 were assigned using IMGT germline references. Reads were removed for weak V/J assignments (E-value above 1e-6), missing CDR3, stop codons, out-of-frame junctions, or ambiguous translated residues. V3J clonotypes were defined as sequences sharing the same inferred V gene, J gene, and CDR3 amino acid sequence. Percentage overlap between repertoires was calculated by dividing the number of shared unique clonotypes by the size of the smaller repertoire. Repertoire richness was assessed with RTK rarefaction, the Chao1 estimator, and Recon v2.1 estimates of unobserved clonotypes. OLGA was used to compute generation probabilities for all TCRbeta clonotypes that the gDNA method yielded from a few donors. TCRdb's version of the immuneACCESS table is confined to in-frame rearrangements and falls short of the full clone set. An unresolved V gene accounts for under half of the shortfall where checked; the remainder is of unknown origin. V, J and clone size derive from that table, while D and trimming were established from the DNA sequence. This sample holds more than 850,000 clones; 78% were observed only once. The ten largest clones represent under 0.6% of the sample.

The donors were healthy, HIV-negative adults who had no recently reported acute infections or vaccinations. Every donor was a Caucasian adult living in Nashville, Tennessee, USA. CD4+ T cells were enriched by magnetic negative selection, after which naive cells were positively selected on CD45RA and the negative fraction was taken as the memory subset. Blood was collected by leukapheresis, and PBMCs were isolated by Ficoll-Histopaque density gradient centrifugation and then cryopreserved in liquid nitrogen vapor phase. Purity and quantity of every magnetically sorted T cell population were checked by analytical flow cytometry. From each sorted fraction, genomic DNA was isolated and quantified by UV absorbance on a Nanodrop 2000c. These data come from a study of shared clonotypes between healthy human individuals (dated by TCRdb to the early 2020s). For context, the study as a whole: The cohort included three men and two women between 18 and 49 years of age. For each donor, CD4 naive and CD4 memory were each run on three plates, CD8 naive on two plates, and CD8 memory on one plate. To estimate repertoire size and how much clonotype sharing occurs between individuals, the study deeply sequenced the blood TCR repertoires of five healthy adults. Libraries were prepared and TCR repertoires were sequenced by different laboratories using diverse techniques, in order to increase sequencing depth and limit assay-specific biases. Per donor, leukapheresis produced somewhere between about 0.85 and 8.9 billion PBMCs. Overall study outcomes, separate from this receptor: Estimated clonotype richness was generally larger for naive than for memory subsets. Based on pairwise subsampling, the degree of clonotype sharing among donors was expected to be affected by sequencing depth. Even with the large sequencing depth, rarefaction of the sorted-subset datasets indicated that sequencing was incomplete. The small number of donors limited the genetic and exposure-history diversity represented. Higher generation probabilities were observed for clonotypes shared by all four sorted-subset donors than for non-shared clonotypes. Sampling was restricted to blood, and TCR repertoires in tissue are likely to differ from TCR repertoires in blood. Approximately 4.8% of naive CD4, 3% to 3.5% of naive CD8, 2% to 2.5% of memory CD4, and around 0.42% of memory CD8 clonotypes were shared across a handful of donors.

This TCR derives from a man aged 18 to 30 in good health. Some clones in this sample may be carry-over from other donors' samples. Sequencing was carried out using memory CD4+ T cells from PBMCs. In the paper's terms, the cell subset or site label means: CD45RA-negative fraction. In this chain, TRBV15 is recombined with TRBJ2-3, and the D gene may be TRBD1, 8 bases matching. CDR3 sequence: CATSRAQQGGLSTQYF. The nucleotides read TGTGCCACCAGCAGAGCCCAACAGGGGGGACTAAGTACGCAGTATTTT.